Given below is one T cell receptor beta chain in context. Its target is not known. These data belong to a study of response to subunit inactivated influenza vaccine. Study results and caveats: It was the authors' suggestion that each seasonal influenza vaccination recruits few new T cells.

CDR3 length equals 15 residues. Germline V gene data show CDR1 as DFQATT and CDR2 as SNEGSKA (reference sequence). The trim removed 6 bases at V and 4 bases at J, leaving 14 bases unmatched. One entry per CDR3 protein results from TCRdb running MiXCR on the RT-PCR reads. Of about 780,000 distinct CDR3 sequences in the sample, about 18% were seen once. The chain combines TRBV20-1 with TRBJ2-7; 8 positions agree with TRBD1. Here the sequenced sample was PBMCs from blood, taken about 5 days after vaccination. The clonotype was recovered from a man aged 50 or older who received an inactivated influenza vaccine. DNA of the CDR3: TGCAGTGCCGAGGCAGGGGGCGGTAGTTCTTACGAGCAGTACTTC. This gives the protein CSAEAGGGSSYEQYF.